This entry lists 17 T cell receptor beta chains sequenced from one sample in a study of tumor and adjacent non-tumor tissue in lung cancer. RNA was extracted from bulk tissue without any cell sorting. This non-tumor lung sample came from over 3 cm beyond the tumor edge. A modified ARM-PCR protocol with three rounds of nested PCR amplified TCRbeta. TCRdb processed the multiplex PCR reads anew with MiXCR; each CDR3 protein has one entry. In the table there are tens of thousands of distinct CDR3 sequences, around 76% of which are singletons. Sequences were obtained from distant non-tumor lung tissue. These receptors were collected from a man between 65 and 85 years old with non-small cell lung cancer.

V is TRBV4-1 and J is TRBJ2-7, with 8 bases aligning to TRBD2. The CDR3 sequence is 16 residues long. The ends lost 4 bases at V and 5 bases at J; junction bases unmatched: 13. Looked up from germline, CDR1 is MGHRA and CDR2 is YSYEKL. The CDR3 DNA reads TGCGCCAGCAGCCGGACACTAACGGGAGGGGGGCACGAGCAGTACTTC. Protein: CASSRTLTGGGHEQYF.

On this clonotype: This CDR3 fails to terminate in the conserved phenylalanine or tryptophan, so it likely reflects a read error. The chain uses TRBV6-2 or TRBV6-3 and TRBJ1-1, with 8 bases matching TRBD1. Germline V gives CDR1 MNHEY, CDR2 SVGEGT. The CDR3 consists of 15 residues. The DNA of the CDR3 is TGTGCCAGCAGTACGAGACAGGGGACTAACAATGAAGCTTTCTCT. Translating it yields CASSTRQGTNNEAFS.

A note on this clonotype: This is likely a read error, given that the CDR3 carries no conserved phenylalanine or tryptophan at its end. Because the CDR3's place on the DNA is in doubt, the DNA is left out and the CDR3 is given as listed by TCRdb. This rearrangement joins TRBV6-1 to TRBJ2-1; TRBD2, the D gene given by the table, was not confirmed from the DNA. The CDR3 spans 16 amino acids, including both terminal residues. CDR1 and CDR2 from the germline V gene are MNHNS and SASEGT. This CDR3 reads CASSAMIEGGHNEQFL.

There are a few counts of this clonotype. Possible read error: a much larger clone is one base away. The chain has TRBV12-3 or TRBV12-4 and TRBJ2-1; TRBD1 matches at 11 bases. The length of the CDR3 is 17 residues. The CDR3 coding sequence is TGTGCCGGCAGGGGTCGGACAGGGGGCTCTTGGAACAATGAGCAGTTCTTC. It yields the protein CAGRGRTGGSWNNEQFF.

The genes are TRBV7-2 and TRBJ2-3; D unresolved. Trimming stripped 5 bases from V and 4 bases from J, with 7 bases between. Germline CDR1 is SGHTA and CDR2 is FQGNSA. This CDR3 spans 12 amino acids. Here the CDR3 reads CASSPKADTQYF. The CDR3 DNA sequence: TGTGCCAGCAGCCCAAAGGCAGATACGCAGTATTTT.

Comments on this clonotype: The conserved phenylalanine or tryptophan is not found at the CDR3 terminus, so this likely reflects a read error. V gene TRBV6-2 or TRBV6-3 combines with J gene TRBJ2-7; TRBD2 aligns across 13 bases. This CDR3 is built from 14 residues. Germline V gives CDR1 MNHEY, CDR2 SVGEGT. CDR3 nucleotide sequence: TGCGCCAGCAGCCGACTAGCGGGAGGCTACGAGCAGTACCTC. It codes for CASSRLAGGYEQYL.

For this clonotype: Compared with germline, one end of the junction differs, possibly owing to a read error. The J gene is TRBJ1-2, the V gene TRBV12-3 or TRBV12-4; possibly TRBD1 for D (5 bases). The CDR3 totals 14 residues. The CDR3: CTSRPGRVNYGYTF. The DNA of the CDR3 is TGTACCAGCAGGCCGGGACGGGTGAACTATGGCTACACCTTC.

J is TRBJ2-2 and V is TRBV10-2; maybe TRBD1 (5 bases). The CDR3 length is 11 residues. Trimming removed 6 bases from V and 7 bases from J, with 6 bases in between. Germline CDR1 reads WSHSY; CDR2 reads SAAADI. The CDR3 nucleotides are TGCGCCAGCAGAGACAGCGGGGAGCTGTTTTTT. Protein: CASRDSGELFF.

On this clonotype itself: At one end the junction does not follow the germline gene, possibly because of a read error. The chain uses TRBV6-5 and TRBJ1-2; D is undetermined. CDR3 length equals 14 residues. Germline V CDR1 and CDR2: MNHEY, SVGAGI. This CDR3 reads CASSYSASGDGYSF. The CDR3 region has the DNA TGTGCCAGCAGCTACTCCGCCAGCGGGGATGGCTACTCCTTC.

This clonotype was seen a handful of times. The V gene is TRBV11-3, the J gene TRBJ2-5, with D perhaps matching TRBD2 (5 bases). Trimming took 8 bases from V and 5 from J, leaving 18 bases between them. The CDR3 spans 14 residues. CDR1 and CDR2 from the germline V gene are SGHNT and YENEEA. The CDR3 nucleotides read TGTGCCAGCGGCCAACTAGTGGGGATGGAGACCCAGTACTTC. Its translation is CASGQLVGMETQYF.

A remark on this clonotype: As the CDR3 is not closed by the conserved phenylalanine or tryptophan, this likely results from a read error. V gene TRBV11-3 combines with J gene TRBJ2-3; the D gene is possibly TRBD2 (5 bases). Germline V CDR1 and CDR2: SGHNT, YENEEA. This CDR3 comprises 15 residues. The CDR3 DNA is TGTCTCAGCACCCGTCGGGAAATAAGCACAGATACGCAGTATTAT. This sequence encodes CLSTRREISTDTQYY.

In the case of this clonotype: It may be a read error: a sequence one base away is much more abundant. This chain uses TRBV4-2 with TRBJ2-2; 8 nucleotides align to TRBD2. The V gene end was trimmed by 1 base and the J gene end by 4 bases; junction bases not matched to a gene: 5. This CDR3 comprises 16 residues. Germline CDR1 LGHNA, CDR2 YNFKEQ. The CDR3 DNA follows: TGTGCCAGCAGCCAAGGCTCAGCGGGAGTCACCGGGGAGCTGTTTTTT. Its translation: CASSQGSAGVTGELFF.

V gene TRBV6-5 combines with J gene TRBJ1-5, with D hard to call. Germline CDR1 reads MNHEY; CDR2 reads SVGAGI. CDR3 size: 14 residues. The CDR3 sequence: CAPPKTPLREPQHF. DNA for the CDR3: TGTGCACCGCCGAAGACCCCTTTGCGGGAGCCCCAGCATTTT.

This clonotype was seen many times. CDR3 in DNA: TGTGCCAGCAGTGAAGGGCCGCTAGAGACCCAGTACTTC. Amino acid sequence: CASSEGPLETQYF. The chain uses TRBV6-1 and TRBJ2-5; D not certain. Germline CDR1 reads MNHNS; CDR2 reads SASEGT. CDR3 length equals 13 residues. With 1 base removed from V and 4 bases from J, the gap between germline ends came to 7 bases.

About this clonotype itself: At one boundary the junction diverges from the germline segment, which might be a read error. The chain couples TRBV6-5 to TRBJ2-1; D call uncertain. The V gene's germline CDR1 is MNHEY and CDR2 SVGAGI. CDR3 length: 11 residues. CDR3 DNA: TGTACCAGCAATACTGGGAATAAGCAGTTCTTC. Its protein product is CTSNTGNKQFF.

Comment on this clonotype: The junction departs from germline at one end; a sequencing error may be responsible. J is TRBJ2-2 and V is TRBV12-3 or TRBV12-4; D gene uncertain. This CDR3 is 15 amino acids long. Here the CDR3 reads CTSSPQHGNTRELFF. The CDR3, as DNA: TGTACCAGCAGTCCCCAACATGGGAACACCCGGGAGCTGTTTTTT.

The sample holds a few counts of this clonotype. This may arise from a read error, as a much more abundant clone is one base away. This sequence joins TRBV28 and TRBJ2-7, with 7 bases fitting TRBD1. The CDR3 has 16 amino acids. Germline loops: CDR1 MDHEN, CDR2 SYDVKM. With V trimmed by 6 bases and J by 1 base, 12 bases remained unmatched. CDR3 DNA: TGTGCCAGCAGAAACCTACAGGGGCAAAGATCCTACGAGCAGTACTTC. Its protein product is CASRNLQGQRSYEQYF.